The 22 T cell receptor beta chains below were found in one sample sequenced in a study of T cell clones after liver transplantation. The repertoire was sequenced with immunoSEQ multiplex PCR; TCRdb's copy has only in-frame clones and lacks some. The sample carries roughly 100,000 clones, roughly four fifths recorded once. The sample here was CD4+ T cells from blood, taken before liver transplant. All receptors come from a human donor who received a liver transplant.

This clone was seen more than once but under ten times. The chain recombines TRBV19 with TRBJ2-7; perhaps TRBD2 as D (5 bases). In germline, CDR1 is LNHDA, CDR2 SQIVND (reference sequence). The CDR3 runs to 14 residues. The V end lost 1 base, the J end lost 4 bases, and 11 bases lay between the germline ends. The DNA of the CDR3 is TGTGCCAGTAGTATAGTTCTAGCCGCATACGAGCAGTACTTC. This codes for CASSIVLAAYEQYF.

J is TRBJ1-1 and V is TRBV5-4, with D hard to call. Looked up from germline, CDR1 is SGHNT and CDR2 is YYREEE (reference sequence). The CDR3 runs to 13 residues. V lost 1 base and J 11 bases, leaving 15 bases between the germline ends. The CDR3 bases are TGTGCCAGCAGCTTGAGGTTCCGGGCGGAGGCTTTCTTT. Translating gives CASSLRFRAEAFF.

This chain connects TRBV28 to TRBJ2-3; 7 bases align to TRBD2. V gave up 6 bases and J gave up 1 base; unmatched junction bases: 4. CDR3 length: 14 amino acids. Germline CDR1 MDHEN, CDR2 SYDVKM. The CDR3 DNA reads TGTGCCAGCAGCCGGGGAGGGGGCACAGATACGCAGTATTTT. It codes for CASSRGGGTDTQYF.

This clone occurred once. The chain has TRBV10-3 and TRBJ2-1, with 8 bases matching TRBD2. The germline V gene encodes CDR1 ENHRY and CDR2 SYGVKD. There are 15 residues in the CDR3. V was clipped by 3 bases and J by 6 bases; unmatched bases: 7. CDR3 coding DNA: TGTGCCATCAGTGATCTGGCGGGGGGTACCAATGAGCAGTTCTTC. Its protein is CAISDLAGGTNEQFF.

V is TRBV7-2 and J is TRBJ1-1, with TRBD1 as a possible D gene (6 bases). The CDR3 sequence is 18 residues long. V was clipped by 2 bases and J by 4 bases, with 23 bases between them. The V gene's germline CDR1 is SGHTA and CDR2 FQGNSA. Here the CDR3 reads CASSLSVLGGSGGTEAFF. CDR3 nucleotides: TGTGCCAGCAGCTTATCCGTTCTAGGGGGAAGTGGCGGCACTGAAGCTTTCTTT.

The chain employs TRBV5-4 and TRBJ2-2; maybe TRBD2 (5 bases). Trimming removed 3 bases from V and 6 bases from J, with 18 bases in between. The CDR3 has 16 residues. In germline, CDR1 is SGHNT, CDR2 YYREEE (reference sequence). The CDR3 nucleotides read TGTGCCAGCAGCTACGCGGGCCTTGGGCCTCCCGGGGAGCTGTTTTTT. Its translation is CASSYAGLGPPGELFF.

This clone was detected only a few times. The CDR3 DNA reads as TGTGCCAGCAGCTTAGCCGCAGATACGCAGTATTTT. Its protein is CASSLAADTQYF. The chain is built from TRBV7-9 and TRBJ2-3; D gene uncertain. The CDR3 sequence is 12 residues long. Trimming removed 0 bases at V and 4 bases at J, with 2 bases between. Germline values: CDR1 SEHNR, CDR2 FQNEAQ (reference sequence).

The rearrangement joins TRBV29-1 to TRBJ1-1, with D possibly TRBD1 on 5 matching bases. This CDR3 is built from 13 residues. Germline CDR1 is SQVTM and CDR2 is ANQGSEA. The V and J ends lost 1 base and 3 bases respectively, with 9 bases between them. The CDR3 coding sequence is TGCAGCGTTGAAGGCAGGGCGGACACTGAAGCTTTCTTT. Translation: CSVEGRADTEAFF.

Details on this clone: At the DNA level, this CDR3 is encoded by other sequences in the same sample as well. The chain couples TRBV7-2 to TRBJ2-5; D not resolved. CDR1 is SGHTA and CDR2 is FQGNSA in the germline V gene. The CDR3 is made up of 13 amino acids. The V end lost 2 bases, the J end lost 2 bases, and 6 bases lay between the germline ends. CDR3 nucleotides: TGTGCCAGCAGCTTAACGCCTCAAGAGACCCAGTACTTC. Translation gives CASSLTPQETQYF.

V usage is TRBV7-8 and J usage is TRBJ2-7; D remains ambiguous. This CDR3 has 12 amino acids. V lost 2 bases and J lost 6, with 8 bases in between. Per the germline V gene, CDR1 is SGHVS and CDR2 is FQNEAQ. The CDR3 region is CASSLSELEQYF. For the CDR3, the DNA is TGTGCCAGCAGCTTAAGCGAGCTCGAGCAGTACTTC. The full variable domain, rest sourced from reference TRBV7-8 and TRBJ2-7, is GAGVSQSPRYKVAKRGQDVALRCDPISGHVSLFWYQQALGQGPEFLTYFQNEAQLDKSGLPSDRFFAERPEGSVSTLKIQRTQQEDSAVYLCASSLSELEQYFGPGTRLTVT.

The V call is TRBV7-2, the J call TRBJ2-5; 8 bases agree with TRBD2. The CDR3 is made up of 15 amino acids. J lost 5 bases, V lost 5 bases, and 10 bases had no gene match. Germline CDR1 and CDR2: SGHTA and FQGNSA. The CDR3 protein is CASSTQAGAGETQYF. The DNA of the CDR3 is TGTGCCAGCAGCACTCAAGCGGGGGCCGGGGAGACCCAGTACTTC.

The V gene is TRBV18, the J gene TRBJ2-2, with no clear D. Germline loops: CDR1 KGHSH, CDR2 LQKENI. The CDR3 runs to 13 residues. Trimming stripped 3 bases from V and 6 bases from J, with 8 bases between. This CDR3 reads CASSPAGPGELFF. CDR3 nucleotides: TGTGCCAGCTCACCCGCCGGGCCCGGGGAGCTGTTTTTT.

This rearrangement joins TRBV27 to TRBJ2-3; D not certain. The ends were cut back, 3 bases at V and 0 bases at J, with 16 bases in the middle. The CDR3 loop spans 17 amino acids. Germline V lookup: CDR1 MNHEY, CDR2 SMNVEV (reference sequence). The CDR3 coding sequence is TGTGCCAGCAGTTTCCTCGCCCATGATCCTAGCACAGATACGCAGTATTTT. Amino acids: CASSFLAHDPSTDTQYF.

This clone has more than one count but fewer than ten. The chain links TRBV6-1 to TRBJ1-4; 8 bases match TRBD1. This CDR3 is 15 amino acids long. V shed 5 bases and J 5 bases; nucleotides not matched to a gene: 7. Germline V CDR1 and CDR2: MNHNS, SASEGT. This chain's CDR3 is CASSSQGGINEKLFF. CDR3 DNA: TGTGCCAGCAGTTCACAGGGGGGCATCAATGAAAAACTGTTTTTT.

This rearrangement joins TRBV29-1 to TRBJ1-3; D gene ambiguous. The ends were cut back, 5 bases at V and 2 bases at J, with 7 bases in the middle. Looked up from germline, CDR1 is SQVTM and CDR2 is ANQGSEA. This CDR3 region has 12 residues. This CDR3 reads CSVRVTGNTIYF. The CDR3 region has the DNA TGCAGCGTTAGGGTGACTGGAAACACCATATATTTT.

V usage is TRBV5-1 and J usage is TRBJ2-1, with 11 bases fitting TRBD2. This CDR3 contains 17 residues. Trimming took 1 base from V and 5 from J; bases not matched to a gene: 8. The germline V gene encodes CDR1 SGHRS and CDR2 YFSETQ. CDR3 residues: CASSLFRGLAADNEQFF. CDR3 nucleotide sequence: TGCGCCAGCAGCTTGTTTAGGGGACTAGCGGCTGACAATGAGCAGTTCTTC.

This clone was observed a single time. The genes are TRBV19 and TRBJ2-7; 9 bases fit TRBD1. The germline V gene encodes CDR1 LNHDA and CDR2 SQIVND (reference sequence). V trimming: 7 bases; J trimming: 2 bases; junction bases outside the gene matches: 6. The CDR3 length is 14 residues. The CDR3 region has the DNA TGTGCCAGTAACCCGGGACAGGGAACCTACGAGCAGTACTTC. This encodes CASNPGQGTYEQYF.

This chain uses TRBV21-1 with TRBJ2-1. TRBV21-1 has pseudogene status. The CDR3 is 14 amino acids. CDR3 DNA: TGTGCCAGCAGCCGTGCCAAGCCGGCCCATGAGCAGTTCTTC. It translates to CASSRAKPAHEQFF.

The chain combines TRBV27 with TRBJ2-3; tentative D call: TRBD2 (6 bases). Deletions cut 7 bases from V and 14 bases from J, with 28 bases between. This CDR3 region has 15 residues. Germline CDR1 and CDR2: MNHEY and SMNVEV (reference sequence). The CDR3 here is CASTSLAGTGLRSYF. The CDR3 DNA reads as TGTGCCAGCACCTCCTTGGCGGGGACTGGCCTCCGTTCGTATTTT.

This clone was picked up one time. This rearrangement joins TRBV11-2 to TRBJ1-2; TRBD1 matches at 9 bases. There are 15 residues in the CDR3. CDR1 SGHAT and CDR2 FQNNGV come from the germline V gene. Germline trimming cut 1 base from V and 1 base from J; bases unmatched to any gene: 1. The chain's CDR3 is CASSLGDRDNYGYTF. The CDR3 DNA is TGTGCCAGCAGCTTAGGGGACAGGGATAACTATGGCTACACCTTC.

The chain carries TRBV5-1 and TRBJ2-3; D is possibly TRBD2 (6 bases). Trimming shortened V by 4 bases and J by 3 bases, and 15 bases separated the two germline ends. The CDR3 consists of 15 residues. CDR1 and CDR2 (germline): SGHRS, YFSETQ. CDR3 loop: CASSIAGGVTDTQYF. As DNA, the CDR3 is TGCGCCAGCAGCATAGCCGGAGGGGTGACAGATACGCAGTATTTT.

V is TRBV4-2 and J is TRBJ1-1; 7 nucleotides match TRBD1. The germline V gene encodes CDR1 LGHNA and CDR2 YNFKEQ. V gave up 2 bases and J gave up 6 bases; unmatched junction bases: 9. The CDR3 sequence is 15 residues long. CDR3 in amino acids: CASSQPDREVPEAFF. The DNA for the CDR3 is TGTGCCAGCAGCCAACCAGACAGGGAAGTACCTGAAGCTTTCTTT.